This passage covers 3 T cell receptor beta chains from one sample sequenced in a study of blood T cell repertoires in COVID-19. Sequenced by immunoSEQ multiplex PCR; TCRdb stores in-frame clones only, minus some. The repertoire includes about 220,000 clones, 70% to 90% of them detected once, and 0.65% to 0.85% sits in the top ten. Sequencing was carried out using peripheral blood. These receptors originate from a man aged 40-55 years with acute or convalescent COVID-19.

The table lists this clone with a few counts. The chain uses TRBV4-2 and TRBJ2-2; the D gene is possibly TRBD1 (6 bases). Germline assignment: CDR1 LGHNA and CDR2 YNFKEQ. Deletions cut 0 bases from V and 4 bases from J, with 9 bases between. The CDR3 covers 15 residues. The CDR3 loop reads CASSQDQGGTGELFF. The CDR3 DNA sequence: TGTGCCAGCAGCCAAGATCAAGGGGGCACCGGGGAGCTGTTTTTT.

V is TRBV2 and J is TRBJ1-5, with a tentative D call TRBD1 (6 bases). CDR1 SNHLY and CDR2 FYNNEI come from the germline V gene. Trimming pared 4 bases from V and 2 bases from J, leaving 12 bases between. This CDR3 comprises 15 residues. CDR3 sequence (DNA): TGTGCCAGCAGTGTATGGGGGCCGGGCAATCAGCCCCAGCATTTT. Protein sequence: CASSVWGPGNQPQHF.

CDR3 bases: TGTGCCAGCAGCTTGGGAAGGGACTCGAGCTCCTACAATGAGCAGTTCTTC. Encoded protein: CASSLGRDSSSYNEQFF. The rearrangement joins TRBV5-8 to TRBJ2-1; tentative D call: TRBD2 (6 bases). The CDR3 spans 17 residues. The ends were cut back, 0 bases at V and 0 bases at J, with 13 bases in the middle. The germline gives CDR1 SGHTS, CDR2 YDEGEE.